This T cell receptor (beta chain) was sequenced in a study of cytomegalovirus exposure and HLA in healthy donors. Study details: Across under 450 genotyped donors, around 82% landed in the Caucasian-associated ancestry cluster.

Trimming pared 3 bases from V and 1 base from J, leaving 12 bases between. The CDR3 spans 14 residues. The germline V gene encodes CDR1 GTSNPN and CDR2 SVGIG (reference sequence). This PCR relied on a set of 60 Vbeta primers and 13 Jbeta primers. The data were produced by immunoSEQ multiplex PCR, yet TCRdb's version contains in-frame clones alone and is incomplete. The sample lists approximately 220,000 clones, 65% to 80% seen once, with around 16% in the top ten. In its sample, this clone was seen a few times. This TCR derives from a man aged 35 to 55 in good health and CMV-seronegative. The gene calls are TRBV30 and TRBJ1-2; no definite D call. The specimen sequenced was PBMCs. In DNA form, the CDR3 reads TGTGCCTGGAGAGGCAGGATTTGTAACTATGGCTACACCTTC. Translation: CAWRGRICNYGYTF.